The T cell receptor (beta chain) described here comes from a study of cytomegalovirus exposure and HLA in healthy donors. Only in-frame clones appear in the TCRdb table, and some are missing; sequencing was by immunoSEQ multiplex PCR. The table lists 150,000 to 180,000 clones, 86% of them singletons. Trimming at V came to 1 base and at J to 4 bases, leaving 8 bases not matched to a gene. CDR3 length equals 17 residues. Germline CDR1 reads ENHRY; CDR2 reads SYGVKD. Sequenced sample: PBMCs. The TCR comes from a human donor in good health. The rearrangement uses TRBV10-3 and TRBJ2-2, with 8 bases lining up with TRBD2. The CDR3 loop reads CAISELSGSGSTGELFF. In DNA, the CDR3 is TGTGCCATCAGTGAGTTAAGCGGGAGTGGGTCCACCGGGGAGCTGTTTTTT.